These 21 T cell receptor beta chains were all obtained from the same sample, sequenced in a study of blood T cells in healthy people across ages. A second PCR, run for roughly 6 to 11 cycles, used a sample-barcoded 5' primer plus a J-beta primer mix. TCRdb used MiXCR to reprocess the 5' RACE reads, holding one entry per CDR3 protein. The sample includes 800,000 or so distinct CDR3 sequences, around 50% seen only once; the top ten take 15% to 20%. The source material was blood. Receptor source: a man of 80 years or more in good health.

The rearrangement joins TRBV10-3 to TRBJ1-4, with D maybe TRBD1 (5 bases). In germline, CDR1 is ENHRY, CDR2 SYGVKD. The CDR3 consists of 12 residues. Between the trimmed V and J ends, which lost 6 bases and 4 bases, there was a span of 6 bases. In nucleotides, the CDR3 is TGTGCCATCAGCGACAGTAATGAAAAACTGTTTTTT. Translation gives CAISDSNEKLFF.

This chain joins TRBV4-1 and TRBJ2-7; 10 bases agree with TRBD2. CDR3 length equals 15 residues. The V gene's germline CDR1 is MGHRA and CDR2 YSYEKL. Losses at the gene ends were 4 bases for V and 3 bases for J; bases not matched to a gene: 6. Written as DNA, the CDR3 is TGCGCCAGCAGCCCACTTAGCGGGGGGCTCTACGAGCAGTACTTC. It is translated as CASSPLSGGLYEQYF.

The rearrangement joins TRBV29-1 to TRBJ2-2; D unclear. CDR1 and CDR2 (germline): SQVTM, ANQGSEA. This CDR3 is 14 amino acids long. V lost 4 bases and J lost 1, with 10 bases in between. CDR3 sequence: CSVAPTKNTGELFF. In DNA, the CDR3 is TGCAGCGTTGCCCCTACAAAGAACACCGGGGAGCTGTTTTTT.

The chain uses TRBV7-2 and TRBJ2-3, with D perhaps TRBD2 (6 bases). The CDR3 loop spans 14 amino acids. Trimming stripped 7 bases from V and 5 bases from J, with 16 bases between. Looked up from germline, CDR1 is SGHTA and CDR2 is FQGNSA. The CDR3: CASTLGGVVDTQYF. For the CDR3, the DNA is TGTGCCAGCACCTTGGGGGGTGTGGTAGATACGCAGTATTTT.

This clonotype was recorded at least ten times. The DNA of the CDR3 is TGTGCCAGCAGTTCCCAGGACGACACTGAAGCTTTCTTT. Translated, it gives CASSSQDDTEAFF. The chain combines TRBV12-3 or TRBV12-4 with TRBJ1-1; unclear D gene. The CDR3 contains 13 residues. V was shortened by 4 bases and J by 3 bases, with 9 bases between the two germline ends.

The genes are TRBV7-6 and TRBJ2-2, with a weak D call TRBD1 (5 bases). Germline CDR1 and CDR2: SGHVS and FNYEAQ. This CDR3 spans 14 amino acids. Trimming stripped 5 bases from V and 1 base from J, with 8 bases between. DNA for the CDR3: TGTGCCAGCAGCGACCAGGGGAACACCGGGGAGCTGTTTTTT. Translated: CASSDQGNTGELFF.

This rearrangement joins TRBV7-2 to TRBJ2-3; 9 bases agree with TRBD2. Trimming at V came to 0 bases and at J to 6 bases, leaving 4 bases not matched to a gene. Germline CDR1 and CDR2: SGHTA and FQGNSA. The CDR3 runs to 15 residues. The CDR3 protein is CASSLAAGGLDTQYF. The CDR3 DNA sequence: TGTGCCAGCAGCTTAGCTGCGGGAGGGCTGGATACGCAGTATTTT. Combining the CDR3 with reference TRBV7-2 and TRBJ2-3 gives the whole variable domain GAGVSQSPSNKVTEKGKDVELRCDPISGHTALYWYRQSLGQGLEFLIYFQGNSAPDKSGLPSDRFSAERTGGSVSTLTIQRTQQEDSAVYLCASSLAAGGLDTQYFGPGTRLTVL.

Ten or more counts support this clonotype. The chain links TRBV9 to TRBJ2-3; D ambiguous. The germline V gene has CDR1 SGDLS and CDR2 YYNGEE. This CDR3 spans 15 amino acids. V was cut by 0 bases and J by 3 bases, with 11 bases left in between. The DNA for the CDR3 is TGTGCCAGCAGCGTAGCTCTTCCCCCGACAGATACGCAGTATTTT. Translating gives CASSVALPPTDTQYF.

The sample holds a few counts of this clonotype. V is TRBV20-1 and J is TRBJ1-2; D not certain. V lost 3 bases to trimming and J lost 0 bases, with 17 bases between them. Germline V lookup: CDR1 DFQATT, CDR2 SNEGSKA (reference sequence). The CDR3 is 16 residues long. This chain's CDR3 is CSASMAMGGSNYGYTF. The CDR3 DNA is TGCAGTGCTAGTATGGCAATGGGCGGCTCTAACTATGGCTACACCTTC.

This chain connects TRBV29-1 to TRBJ2-1; D possibly corresponds to TRBD1 (5 bases). This CDR3 has 13 amino acids. V lost 1 base to trimming and J lost 9 bases, with 13 bases between them. Germline loops: CDR1 SQVTM, CDR2 ANQGSEA. The CDR3 bases are TGCAGCGTTGAAGTTACTACAGGTGGTGAGCAGTTCTTC. Its translation is CSVEVTTGGEQFF.

This clonotype was found a few times. The CDR3 DNA follows: TGCGCCAGCAGCGTGGCAGGCGAGTACGAGCAGTACTTC. Translated, it gives CASSVAGEYEQYF. The V and J genes are TRBV5-1 and TRBJ2-7; D gene uncertain. The CDR3 spans 13 residues. Trimming pared 4 bases from V and 4 bases from J, leaving 12 bases between. Germline V gives CDR1 SGHRS, CDR2 YFSETQ. Complete variable domain (other parts from reference TRBV5-1 and TRBJ2-7): KAGVTQTPRYLIKTRGQQVTLSCSPISGHRSVSWYQQTPGQGLQFLFEYFSETQRNKGNFPGRFSGRQFSNSRSEMNVSTLELGDSALYLCASSVAGEYEQYFGPGTRLTVT.

This clonotype has only a few counts. This rearrangement joins TRBV7-9 to TRBJ1-1; possible D gene TRBD1, 5 bases. The CDR3 runs 17 residues. The V end was cut by 11 bases, the J end by 0 bases, with 25 bases between. The germline V gene has CDR1 SEHNR and CDR2 FQNEAQ (reference sequence). The DNA of the CDR3 is TGTGCCGGTGGAGGAACCGGGACGGAGTCTTTGAACACTGAAGCTTTCTTT. It specifies CAGGGTGTESLNTEAFF. Full variable domain (remainder filled in from reference TRBV7-9 and TRBJ1-1): DTGVSQNPRHKITKRGQNVTFRCDPISEHNRLYWYRQTLGQGPEFLTYFQNEAQLEKSRLLSDRFSAERPKGSFSTLEIQRTEQGDSAMYLCAGGGTGTESLNTEAFFGQGTRLTVV.

This clonotype was counted a few times. This chain connects TRBV28 to TRBJ2-7; 8 bases map to TRBD2. The CDR3 has 13 amino acids. Germline assignment: CDR1 MDHEN and CDR2 SYDVKM. J gave up 5 bases and V 10 bases, and 10 bases lay outside the gene matches. CDR3 bases: TGTGCCACCGGGCGGGGGGATCTAGACGAGCAGTACTTC. Its translation: CATGRGDLDEQYF.

The rearrangement links TRBV29-1 to TRBJ2-1; D possibly uses TRBD1 or TRBD2 (5 bases each). In germline, CDR1 is SQVTM, CDR2 ANQGSEA. This CDR3 contains 13 residues. Trimming took 6 bases from V and 3 from J, leaving 12 bases between them. The CDR3 spells CSVTGTDYNEQFF. CDR3 nucleotide sequence: TGCAGCGTAACCGGGACCGACTACAATGAGCAGTTCTTC.

This chain connects TRBV7-3 to TRBJ2-3; 12 bases are shared with TRBD2. J was trimmed by 5 bases and V by 6 bases; bases with no gene match: 6. The CDR3 runs 15 residues. The germline V gene encodes CDR1 SGHTA and CDR2 FQGTGA. CDR3 residues: CASSPTSGSGDTQYF. For the CDR3, the DNA is TGTGCCAGCAGTCCGACTAGCGGGAGCGGAGATACGCAGTATTTT.

As for this clonotype: A much larger clone lies a single base off, so this may be a read error. J is TRBJ2-7 and V is TRBV7-9; D ambiguous. The CDR3 contains 14 residues. Germline CDR1 and CDR2: SEHNR and FQNEAQ (reference sequence). CDR3 bases: TGTGCCGGCAGCCCCCCCGGGTCAGCCTACGAGCAGTACTTC. As protein: CAGSPPGSAYEQYF.

The table lists this clonotype with a count of one. V gene TRBV5-1 combines with J gene TRBJ2-5; 9 nucleotides align to TRBD1. The germline V gene has CDR1 SGHRS and CDR2 YFSETQ. J gave up 7 bases and V 1 base, and 8 bases lay outside the gene matches. CDR3 length: 15 amino acids. The CDR3 protein is CASSLYGTGRRTQYF. CDR3 bases: TGCGCCAGCAGCTTGTACGGGACAGGGAGGCGGACCCAGTACTTC. Using reference TRBV5-1 and TRBJ2-5 for the parts outside the CDR3, the full variable domain is KAGVTQTPRYLIKTRGQQVTLSCSPISGHRSVSWYQQTPGQGLQFLFEYFSETQRNKGNFPGRFSGRQFSNSRSEMNVSTLELGDSALYLCASSLYGTGRRTQYFGPGTRLLVL.

This chain links TRBV27 with TRBJ2-2; D ambiguous. This CDR3 comprises 13 residues. Germline V gives CDR1 MNHEY, CDR2 SMNVEV (reference sequence). Trimming pared 7 bases from V and 1 base from J, leaving 7 bases between. CDR3 sequence reads: CASMEQNTGELFF. CDR3 bases: TGTGCCAGCATGGAACAGAACACCGGGGAGCTGTTTTTT.

This chain joins TRBV27 and TRBJ2-7; the D gene is possibly TRBD2 (5 bases). Germline V lookup: CDR1 MNHEY, CDR2 SMNVEV (reference sequence). The CDR3 sequence is 13 residues long. Trimming removed 7 bases from V and 5 bases from J, with 15 bases in between. The CDR3 DNA is TGTGCCAGCAACCATTCCCCCGGGAACGAGCAGTACTTC. Translating gives CASNHSPGNEQYF.

The chain combines TRBV20-1 with TRBJ2-5; 7 bases match TRBD1. Germline trimming cut 6 bases from V and 1 base from J; bases unmatched to any gene: 8. Germline V gives CDR1 DFQATT, CDR2 SNEGSKA (reference sequence). The CDR3 totals 14 residues. DNA for the CDR3: TGCAGTGCAAAGAAGGGGGACAGCCAAGAGACCCAGTACTTC. This gives the protein CSAKKGDSQETQYF.

The chain recombines TRBV20-1 with TRBJ2-3, with 16 bases lining up with TRBD2. This CDR3 has 15 residues. Unmatched junction bases numbered 4, after V lost 5 bases and J lost 5 bases. CDR1 DFQATT and CDR2 SNEGSKA come from the germline V gene (reference sequence). CDR3: CSAGGTSGREDTQYF. CDR3 bases: TGCAGTGCTGGGGGGACTAGCGGGAGGGAAGATACGCAGTATTTT.